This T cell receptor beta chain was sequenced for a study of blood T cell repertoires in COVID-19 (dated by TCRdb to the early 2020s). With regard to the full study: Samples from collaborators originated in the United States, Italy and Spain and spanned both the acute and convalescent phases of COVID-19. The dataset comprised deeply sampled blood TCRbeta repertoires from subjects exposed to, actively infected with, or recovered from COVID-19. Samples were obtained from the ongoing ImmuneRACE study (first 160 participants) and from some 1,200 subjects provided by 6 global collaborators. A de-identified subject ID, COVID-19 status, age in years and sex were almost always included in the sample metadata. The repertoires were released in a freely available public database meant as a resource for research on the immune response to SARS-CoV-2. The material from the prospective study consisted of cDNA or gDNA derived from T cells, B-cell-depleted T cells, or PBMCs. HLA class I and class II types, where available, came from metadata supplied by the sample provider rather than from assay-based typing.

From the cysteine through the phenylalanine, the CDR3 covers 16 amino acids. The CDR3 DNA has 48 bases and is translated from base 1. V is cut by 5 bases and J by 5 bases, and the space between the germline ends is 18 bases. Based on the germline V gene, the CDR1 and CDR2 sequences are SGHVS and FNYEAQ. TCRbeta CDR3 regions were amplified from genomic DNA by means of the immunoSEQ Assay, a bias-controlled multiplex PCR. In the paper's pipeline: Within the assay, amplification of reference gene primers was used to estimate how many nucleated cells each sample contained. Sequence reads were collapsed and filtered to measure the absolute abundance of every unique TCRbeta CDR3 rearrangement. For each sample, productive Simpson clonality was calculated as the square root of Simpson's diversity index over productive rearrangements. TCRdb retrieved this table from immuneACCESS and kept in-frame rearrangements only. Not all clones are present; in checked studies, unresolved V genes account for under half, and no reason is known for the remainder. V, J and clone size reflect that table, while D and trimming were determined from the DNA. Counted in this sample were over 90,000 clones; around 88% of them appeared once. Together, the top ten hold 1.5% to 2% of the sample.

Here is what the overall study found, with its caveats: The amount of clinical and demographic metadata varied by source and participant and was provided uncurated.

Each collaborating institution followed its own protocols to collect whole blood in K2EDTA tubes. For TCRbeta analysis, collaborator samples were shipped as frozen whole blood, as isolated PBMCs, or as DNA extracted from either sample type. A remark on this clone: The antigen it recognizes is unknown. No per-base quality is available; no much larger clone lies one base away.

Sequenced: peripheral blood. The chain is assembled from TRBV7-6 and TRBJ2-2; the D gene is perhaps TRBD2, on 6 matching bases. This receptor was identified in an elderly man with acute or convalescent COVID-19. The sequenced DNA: TGTGCCAGCAGCCACGAATTAGCGGATTTAACCGGGGAGCTGTTTTTT. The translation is CASSHELADLTGELFF.